What follows are 31 T cell receptor beta chains derived from one specimen sequenced in a study of T cell clusters in autoimmune cytopenias. About 39,000 genome equivalents of blood DNA were amplified for TRB. TRB rearrangements were amplified by touch-down multiplex PCR with mixed TRB-A/B primers. Reprocessing the multiplex PCR reads, TCRdb reports a single entry for every CDR3 protein and omits DNA. In total, the table holds approximately 11,000 distinct CDR3 sequences. These data also formed part of another study, on T cell repertoires in aging, cancer and after chemotherapy.

Sequencing used peripheral blood. Every receptor here comes from a human donor in good health.

This clonotype counts as medium-sized by frequency. This sequence joins TRBV6-5 and TRBJ2-5; TCRdb proposes TRBD2, but this gene call is untestable without DNA. The CDR3 is 15 amino acids. Per germline, CDR1 MNHEY and CDR2 SVGAGI. The CDR3 protein is CASSRLAGRQETQYF.

This clonotype registers medium-sized by frequency. The gene calls are TRBV19 and TRBJ1-5; as DNA is missing, the TRBD1 call by TCRdb cannot be tested. Germline V gene data show CDR1 as LNHDA and CDR2 as SQIVND (reference sequence). The CDR3 runs 15 residues. The CDR3 region is CATRGPGQVNQPQHF.

The J gene is TRBJ1-4, the V gene TRBV5-1; there is no DNA to check the TCRdb D call of TRBD1. Germline V gene lookup returns CDR1 SGHRS and CDR2 YFSETQ. CDR3 length equals 17 residues. CDR3 residues: CASSPWARGQANEKLFF. Full variable domain (outside the CDR3, taken from reference TRBV5-1 and TRBJ1-4): KAGVTQTPRYLIKTRGQQVTLSCSPISGHRSVSWYQQTPGQGLQFLFEYFSETQRNKGNFPGRFSGRQFSNSRSEMNVSTLELGDSALYLCASSPWARGQANEKLFFGSGTQLSVL.

V is TRBV15 and J is TRBJ1-2. This CDR3 comprises 14 residues. Germline CDR1 reads LNHNV; CDR2 reads YYDKDF (reference sequence). The CDR3 sequence is CATSRGAGRIGYTF.

The V call is TRBV6-1, the J call TRBJ2-7; TCRdb's D call, TRBD2, is unchecked because there is no DNA. This CDR3 spans 15 amino acids. Germline V lookup: CDR1 MNHNS, CDR2 SASEGT. CDR3 in amino acids: CASRMRRNGRDEQYF.

V and J are TRBV6-5 and TRBJ1-4; TCRdb's D call, TRBD1, is unchecked because there is no DNA. Germline V CDR1 and CDR2: MNHEY, SVGAGI. The CDR3 covers 15 residues. The CDR3 reads CASSYSGTGDEKLFF.

This chain joins TRBV6-2 or TRBV6-3 and TRBJ1-5; TCRdb's D gene call, TRBD1, goes unchecked for lack of DNA. Germline CDR1 reads MNHEY; CDR2 reads SVGEGT. The CDR3 is 14 amino acids. CDR3 loop: CASSHQGGNQPQHF.

The J gene is TRBJ2-5, the V gene TRBV6-2 or TRBV6-3; without DNA, the TCRdb call of TRBD1 cannot be checked. CDR1 MNHEY and CDR2 SVGEGT come from the germline V gene. The CDR3 loop spans 13 amino acids. CDR3 region: CASSGSQMETQYF.

The rearrangement links TRBV4-3 to TRBJ1-1. Germline CDR1 reads LGHNA; CDR2 reads YSLEER. The CDR3 covers 14 residues. CDR3 amino acids: CASSRFGVSTEAFF.

This sequence joins TRBV19 and TRBJ1-1; lacking DNA, the TRBD1 call made by TCRdb goes unchecked. The CDR3 runs to 14 residues. Germline CDR1 LNHDA, CDR2 SQIVND (reference sequence). The CDR3 reads CASSILGANTEAFF. Supplemented by reference TRBV19 and TRBJ1-1, the full variable domain reads DGGITQSPKYLFRKEGQNVTLSCEQNLNHDAMYWYRQDPGQGLRLIYYSQIVNDFQKGDIAEGYSVSREKKESFPLTVTSAQKNPTAFYLCASSILGANTEAFFGQGTRLTVV.

The chain carries TRBV11-1 and TRBJ1-1. The CDR3 covers 14 residues. Germline V gives CDR1 SGHAT, CDR2 FQDESV (reference sequence). This chain's CDR3 is CASRLSVMNTEAFF.

This clonotype is medium-sized by frequency. The chain has TRBV6-6 and TRBJ2-1; TCRdb indicates TRBD2, and absent DNA this call remains unverified. Per the germline V gene, CDR1 is MNHNY and CDR2 is SVGAGI (reference sequence). The CDR3 extends over 17 amino acids. CDR3 residues: CASSTALGLAGGHEQFF.

This clonotype counts as medium-sized by frequency. The chain joins TRBV18 to TRBJ2-5; TCRdb picks TRBD1, but there is no DNA to check that call. CDR3 length: 13 amino acids. Germline V gene sequence: CDR1 KGHSH, CDR2 LQKENI. The CDR3 loop reads CASSAGTLETQYF.

V is TRBV28 and J is TRBJ1-1. This CDR3 region has 12 residues. CDR1 and CDR2 from the germline V gene are MDHEN and SYDVKM. The CDR3 is CASRLLPEGAFF.

The chain combines TRBV10-3 with TRBJ2-7; TCRdb selects TRBD2, and the lack of DNA leaves this call unchecked. Germline lookup yields CDR1 ENHRY and CDR2 SYGVKD. The CDR3 has 19 amino acids. CDR3 region: CAISDRRRTSGIGAFEQYF.

The J gene is TRBJ1-4, the V gene TRBV7-2; TCRdb proposes TRBD1, but this gene call is untestable without DNA. Looked up from germline, CDR1 is SGHTA and CDR2 is FQGNSA. The CDR3 loop spans 15 amino acids. CDR3 region: CASSLGLQGNEKLFF.

The chain carries TRBV13 and TRBJ2-3; there is no DNA to check the TCRdb D call of TRBD2. The CDR3 has 14 residues. The germline gives CDR1 PRHDT, CDR2 FYEKMQ (reference sequence). The CDR3 loop reads CASSKGLAGDTQYF.

The rearrangement uses TRBV7-2 and TRBJ2-7; as DNA is missing, the TRBD1 call by TCRdb cannot be tested. This CDR3 contains 15 residues. Germline CDR1 reads SGHTA; CDR2 reads FQGNSA. This CDR3 reads CASSSQGTGAREQYF.

The rearrangement joins TRBV5-1 to TRBJ1-3. The CDR3 has 13 residues. CDR1 is SGHRS, CDR2 YFSETQ, per germline. CDR3 protein: CASSKDSGNTIYF.

The chain carries TRBV10-3 and TRBJ1-4; without DNA, the TCRdb call of TRBD1 cannot be checked. The CDR3 contains 12 residues. Germline assignment: CDR1 ENHRY and CDR2 SYGVKD. CDR3 residues: CAISRGREKLFF.

V is TRBV6-6 and J is TRBJ1-6. This CDR3 comprises 14 residues. Germline V gene data show CDR1 as MNHNY and CDR2 as SVGAGI (reference sequence). The CDR3 spells CASRRTESNSPLHF.

J is TRBJ2-7 and V is TRBV19; TCRdb's D call, TRBD1, is unchecked because there is no DNA. Germline assignment: CDR1 LNHDA and CDR2 SQIVND (reference sequence). CDR3 size: 12 residues. CDR3 sequence: CASSIGGYEQYF.

CDR3 amino acids: CASSRLGTGENQPQHF. The chain links TRBV27 to TRBJ1-5; TCRdb calls TRBD1, which cannot be checked without DNA. Germline CDR1 and CDR2: MNHEY and SMNVEV (reference sequence). The CDR3 is 16 amino acids.

The chain couples TRBV30 to TRBJ1-2. The CDR3 spans 13 residues. Germline V gives CDR1 GTSNPN, CDR2 SVGIG (reference sequence). CDR3 residues: CAWSASGDYGYTF.

The chain has TRBV11-1 and TRBJ2-1. CDR1 is SGHAT and CDR2 is FQDESV in the germline V gene (reference sequence). The CDR3 length is 15 residues. CDR3 in amino acids: CASSTPPPLYNEQFF.

This chain's CDR3 is CASSLEMAAVSTDTQYF. V and J are TRBV5-1 and TRBJ2-3. CDR3 size: 17 residues. Looked up from germline, CDR1 is SGHRS and CDR2 is YFSETQ.

The genes are TRBV6-5 and TRBJ1-1; as DNA is missing, the TRBD1 call by TCRdb cannot be tested. This CDR3 comprises 16 residues. Germline lookup yields CDR1 MNHEY and CDR2 SVGAGI. CDR3 sequence: CASSYSEGTANTEAFF.

The chain joins TRBV20-1 to TRBJ2-3; absent DNA, TCRdb's TRBD1 call cannot be checked. Germline lookup yields CDR1 DFQATT and CDR2 SNEGSKA (reference sequence). The CDR3 extends over 15 amino acids. The CDR3 region is CSARDPSGGQNTQYF.

This chain joins TRBV24-1 and TRBJ2-2; the D gene TCRdb calls, TRBD1, cannot be checked with no DNA. CDR3 size: 14 residues. Germline loops: CDR1 KGHDR, CDR2 SFDVKD. CDR3 sequence reads: CATSRTGNTGELFF.

The chain carries TRBV6-2 or TRBV6-3 and TRBJ1-5; TCRdb designates TRBD1, a call that cannot be tested without DNA. The CDR3 is 13 amino acids. CDR1 and CDR2 from the germline V gene are MNHEY and SVGEGT. CDR3 sequence reads: CATQGSYNQPQHF.

In terms of frequency, this clonotype is medium-sized (0.01 to 0.1%). The V gene is TRBV29-1, the J gene TRBJ2-5; TCRdb calls TRBD1, which cannot be checked without DNA. Per the germline V gene, CDR1 is SQVTM and CDR2 is ANQGSEA. The CDR3 has 13 residues. CDR3 sequence reads: CSVEGGTFRTQYF.